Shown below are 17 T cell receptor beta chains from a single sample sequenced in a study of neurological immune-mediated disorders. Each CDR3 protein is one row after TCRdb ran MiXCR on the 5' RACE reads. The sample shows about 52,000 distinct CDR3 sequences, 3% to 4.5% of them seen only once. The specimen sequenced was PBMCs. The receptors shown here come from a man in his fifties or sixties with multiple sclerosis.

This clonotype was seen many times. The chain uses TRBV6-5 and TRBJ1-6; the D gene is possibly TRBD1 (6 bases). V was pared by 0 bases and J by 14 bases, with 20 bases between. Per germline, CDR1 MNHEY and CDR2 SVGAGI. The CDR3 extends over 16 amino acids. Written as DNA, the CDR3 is TGTGCCAGCAGTTACTCGAGTGGGACAACGCTCCTCACCCTCCACTTT. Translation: CASSYSSGTTLLTLHF.

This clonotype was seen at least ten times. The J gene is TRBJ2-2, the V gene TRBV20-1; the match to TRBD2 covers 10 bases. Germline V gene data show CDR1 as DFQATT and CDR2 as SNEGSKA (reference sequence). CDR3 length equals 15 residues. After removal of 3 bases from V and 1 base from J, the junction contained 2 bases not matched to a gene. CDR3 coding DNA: TGCAGTGCTAGTGGACTAGCGGTGAACACCGGGGAGCTGTTTTTT. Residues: CSASGLAVNTGELFF.

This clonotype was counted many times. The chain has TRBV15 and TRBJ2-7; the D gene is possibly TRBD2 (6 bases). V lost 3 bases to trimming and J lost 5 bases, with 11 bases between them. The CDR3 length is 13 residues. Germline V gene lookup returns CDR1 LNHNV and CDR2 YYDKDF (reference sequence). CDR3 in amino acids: CATSSSGSNEQYF. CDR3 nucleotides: TGTGCCACCAGCAGCAGCGGGTCTAACGAGCAGTACTTC.

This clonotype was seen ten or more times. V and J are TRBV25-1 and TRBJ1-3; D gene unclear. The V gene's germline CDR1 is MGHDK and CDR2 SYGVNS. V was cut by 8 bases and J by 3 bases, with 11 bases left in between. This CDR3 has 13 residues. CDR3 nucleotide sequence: TGTGCCAGCGGCGCACACATTGGAAACACCATATATTTT. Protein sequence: CASGAHIGNTIYF.

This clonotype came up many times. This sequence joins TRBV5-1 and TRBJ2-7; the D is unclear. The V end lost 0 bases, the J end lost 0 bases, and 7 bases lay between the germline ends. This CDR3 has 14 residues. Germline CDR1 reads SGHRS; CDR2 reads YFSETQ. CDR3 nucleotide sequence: TGCGCCAGCAGCTTGGTGGCGGTCTCCTACGAGCAGTACTTC. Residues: CASSLVAVSYEQYF.

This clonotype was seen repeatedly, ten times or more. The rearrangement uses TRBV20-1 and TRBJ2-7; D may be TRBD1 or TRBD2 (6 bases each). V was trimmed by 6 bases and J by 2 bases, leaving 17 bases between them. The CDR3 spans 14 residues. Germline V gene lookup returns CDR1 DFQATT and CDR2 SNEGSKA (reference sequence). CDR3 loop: CSARGQGNTYEQYF. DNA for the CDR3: TGCAGTGCCCGGGGGCAGGGAAATACCTACGAGCAGTACTTC.

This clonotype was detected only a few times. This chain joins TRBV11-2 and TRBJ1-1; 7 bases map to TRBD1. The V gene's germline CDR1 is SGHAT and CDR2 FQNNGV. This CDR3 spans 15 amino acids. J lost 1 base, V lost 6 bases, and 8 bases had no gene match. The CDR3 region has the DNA TGTGCCAGCAGGGTCCAGACAGGGAAGAACACTGAAGCTTTCTTT. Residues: CASRVQTGKNTEAFF.

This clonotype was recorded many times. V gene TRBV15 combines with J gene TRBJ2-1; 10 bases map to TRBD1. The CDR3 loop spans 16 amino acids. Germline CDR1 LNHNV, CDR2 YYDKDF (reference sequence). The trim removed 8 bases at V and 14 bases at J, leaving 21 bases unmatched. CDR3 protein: CATGRGQPGQGFLEFF. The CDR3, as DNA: TGTGCCACCGGAAGGGGGCAACCGGGACAGGGGTTCCTGGAGTTCTTC.

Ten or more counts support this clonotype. The CDR3 coding sequence is TGCAGTGCTAAGTTCGGGGGACAGGGGACAGATACGCAGTATTTT. Translating gives CSAKFGGQGTDTQYF. The chain carries TRBV20-1 and TRBJ2-3; 10 bases agree with TRBD1. Per the germline V gene, CDR1 is DFQATT and CDR2 is SNEGSKA (reference sequence). V lost 4 bases to trimming and J lost 3 bases; unmatched junction nucleotides: 7. CDR3 length: 15 amino acids.

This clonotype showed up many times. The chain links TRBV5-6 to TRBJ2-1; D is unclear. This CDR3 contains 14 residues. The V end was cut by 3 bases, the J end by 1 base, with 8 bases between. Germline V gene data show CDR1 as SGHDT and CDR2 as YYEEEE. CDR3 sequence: CASSWTESYNEQFF. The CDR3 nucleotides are TGTGCCAGCAGCTGGACGGAGTCCTACAATGAGCAGTTCTTC. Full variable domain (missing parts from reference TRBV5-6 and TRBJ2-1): DAGVTQSPTHLIKTRGQQVTLRCSPKSGHDTVSWYQQALGQGPQFIFQYYEEEERQRGNFPDRFSGHQFPNYSSELNVNALLLGDSALYLCASSWTESYNEQFFGPGTRLTVL.

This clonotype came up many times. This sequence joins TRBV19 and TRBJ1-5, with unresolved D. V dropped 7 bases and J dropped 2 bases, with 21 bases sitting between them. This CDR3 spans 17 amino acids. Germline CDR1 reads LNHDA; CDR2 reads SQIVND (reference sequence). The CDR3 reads CASMAGRQISGNQPQHF. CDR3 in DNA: TGTGCCAGTATGGCTGGCAGGCAGATATCGGGCAATCAGCCCCAGCATTTT.

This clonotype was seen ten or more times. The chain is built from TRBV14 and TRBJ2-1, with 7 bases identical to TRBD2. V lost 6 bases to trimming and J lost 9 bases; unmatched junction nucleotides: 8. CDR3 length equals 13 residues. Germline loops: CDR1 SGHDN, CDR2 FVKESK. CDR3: CASSDRLASEQFF. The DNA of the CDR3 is TGTGCCAGCAGTGACAGACTAGCCTCTGAGCAGTTCTTC.

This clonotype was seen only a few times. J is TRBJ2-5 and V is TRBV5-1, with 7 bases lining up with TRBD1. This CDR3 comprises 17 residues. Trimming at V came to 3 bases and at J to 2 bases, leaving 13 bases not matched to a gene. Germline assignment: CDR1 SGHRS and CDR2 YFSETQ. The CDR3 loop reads CASSSEMTGYGQETQYF. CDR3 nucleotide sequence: TGCGCCAGCAGCTCGGAGATGACAGGGTACGGTCAAGAGACCCAGTACTTC.

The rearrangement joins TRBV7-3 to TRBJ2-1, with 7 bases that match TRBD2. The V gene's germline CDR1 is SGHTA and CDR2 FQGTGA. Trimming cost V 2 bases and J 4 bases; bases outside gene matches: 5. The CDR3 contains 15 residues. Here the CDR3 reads CASSLWAGEYNEQFF. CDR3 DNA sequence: TGTGCCAGCAGCTTATGGGCGGGAGAGTACAATGAGCAGTTCTTC.

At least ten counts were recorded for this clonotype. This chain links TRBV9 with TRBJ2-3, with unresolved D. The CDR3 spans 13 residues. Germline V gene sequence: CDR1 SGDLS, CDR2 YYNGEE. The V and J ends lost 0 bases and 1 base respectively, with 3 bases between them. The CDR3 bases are TGTGCCAGCAGCGTAGAAGGCACAGATACGCAGTATTTT. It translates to CASSVEGTDTQYF.

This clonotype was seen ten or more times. The CDR3: CASSYSTGAKAEAFF. The CDR3 bases are TGTGCCAGCAGTTATAGTACGGGTGCCAAAGCCGAAGCTTTCTTT. The rearrangement joins TRBV6-5 to TRBJ1-1, with D uncertain. V lost 3 bases and J lost 8, with 19 bases in between. This CDR3 is built from 15 residues. Germline V CDR1 and CDR2: MNHEY, SVGAGI.

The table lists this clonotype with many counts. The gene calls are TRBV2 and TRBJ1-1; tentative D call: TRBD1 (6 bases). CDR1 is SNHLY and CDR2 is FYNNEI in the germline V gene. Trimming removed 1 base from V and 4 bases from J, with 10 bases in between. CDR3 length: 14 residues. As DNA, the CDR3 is TGTGCCAGCAGTGAAGACAGGGCGGTCACTGAAGCTTTCTTT. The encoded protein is CASSEDRAVTEAFF. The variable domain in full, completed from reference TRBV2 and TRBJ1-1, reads EPEVTQTPSHQVTQMGQEVILRCVPISNHLYFYWYRQILGQKVEFLVSFYNNEISEKSEIFDDQFSVERPDGSNFTLKIRSTKLEDSAMYFCASSEDRAVTEAFFGQGTRLTVV.